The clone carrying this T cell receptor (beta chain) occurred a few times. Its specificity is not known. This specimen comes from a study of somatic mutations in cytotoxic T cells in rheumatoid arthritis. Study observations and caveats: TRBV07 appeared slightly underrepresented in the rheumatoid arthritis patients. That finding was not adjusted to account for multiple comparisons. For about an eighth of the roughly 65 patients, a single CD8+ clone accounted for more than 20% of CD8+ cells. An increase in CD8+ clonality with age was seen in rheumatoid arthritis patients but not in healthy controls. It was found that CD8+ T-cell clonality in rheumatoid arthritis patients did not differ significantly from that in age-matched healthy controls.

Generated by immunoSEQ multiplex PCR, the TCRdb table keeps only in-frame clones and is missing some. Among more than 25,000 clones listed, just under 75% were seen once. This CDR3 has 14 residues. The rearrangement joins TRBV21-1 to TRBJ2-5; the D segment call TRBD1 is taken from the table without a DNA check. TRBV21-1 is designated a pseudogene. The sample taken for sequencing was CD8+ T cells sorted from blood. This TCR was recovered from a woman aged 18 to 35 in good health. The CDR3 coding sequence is TGTGCCAGCACCTTGGACAGGGACCAAGAGACCCAGTACTTC. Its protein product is CASTLDRDQETQYF.